These 8 T cell receptor beta chains were sequenced from one sample in a study of cytomegalovirus exposure and HLA in healthy donors. Both 60 Vbeta primers and 13 Jbeta primers went into the PCR. The table came from immunoSEQ multiplex PCR; TCRdb's copy has only in-frame clones and leaves some out. Here the sample spans roughly 120,000 clones, 77% being singletons. Sequenced input: PBMCs. All receptors derive from a woman between 40 and 50 years old in good health and CMV-seropositive.

This chain connects TRBV5-4 to TRBJ2-5; the match to TRBD2 covers 11 bases. This CDR3 is 15 amino acids long. In germline, CDR1 is SGHNT, CDR2 YYREEE (reference sequence). Germline trimming cut 2 bases from V and 4 bases from J; bases unmatched to any gene: 4. The CDR3 coding sequence is TGTGCCAGCAGCTTTGGACTAGCGGGTTCAGAGACCCAGTACTTC. Its protein product is CASSFGLAGSETQYF.

This clone was detected only a few times. The rearrangement uses TRBV2 and TRBJ1-1; weak D call: TRBD1 (6 bases). The CDR3 has 14 residues. The germline V gene has CDR1 SNHLY and CDR2 FYNNEI. Trimming cost V 7 bases and J 6 bases, with 18 bases left between them. The CDR3 region is CASNHRVQASEAFF. Written as DNA, the CDR3 is TGTGCCAGCAACCACAGGGTTCAGGCGTCTGAAGCTTTCTTT.

The gene calls are TRBV6-5 and TRBJ1-1, with no clear D. This CDR3 spans 13 amino acids. Germline V gives CDR1 MNHEY, CDR2 SVGAGI. Trimming shortened V by 2 bases and J by 7 bases, and 11 bases separated the two germline ends. The CDR3 nucleotides are TGTGCCAGCAGTTACGAGGTTTTGGGTGAAGCTTTCTTT. Translation gives CASSYEVLGEAFF.

This clone has a single count. The rearrangement links TRBV19 to TRBJ1-5; 8 positions match TRBD1. CDR3 size: 17 residues. V trimming: 5 bases; J trimming: 3 bases; junction bases outside the gene matches: 12. Germline V CDR1 and CDR2: LNHDA, SQIVND (reference sequence). CDR3 region: CASSSSVAGGSNQPQHF. For the CDR3, the DNA is TGTGCCAGTAGTTCTTCGGTGGCAGGGGGCTCCAATCAGCCCCAGCATTTT.

This clone has more than one count but fewer than ten. The chain is built from TRBV6-1 and TRBJ2-3; D possibly corresponds to TRBD2 (5 bases). The CDR3 contains 14 residues. Germline values: CDR1 MNHNS, CDR2 SASEGT. The V and J ends lost 0 bases and 7 bases respectively, with 11 bases between them. CDR3 nucleotide sequence: TGTGCCAGCAGTGAAGCGTCGGACTTCTATACGCAGTATTTT. Protein: CASSEASDFYTQYF.

The chain joins TRBV11-2 to TRBJ2-1; D gene unclear. The CDR3 is made up of 11 amino acids. V was shortened by 4 bases and J by 12 bases, with 10 bases between the two germline ends. Germline V gene lookup returns CDR1 SGHAT and CDR2 FQNNGV. In nucleotides, the CDR3 is TGTGCCAGCAGCTCCACTATGCGGCAGTTCTTC. It specifies CASSSTMRQFF.

The V call is TRBV5-5, the J call TRBJ2-7, with D unclear. The CDR3 length is 15 residues. Per germline, CDR1 SGHKS and CDR2 YYEKEE (reference sequence). Trimming cost V 0 bases and J 0 bases, with 10 bases left between them. CDR3 sequence: CASSLGSGSSYEQYF. The CDR3 DNA is TGTGCCAGCAGCTTGGGGTCCGGTAGCTCCTACGAGCAGTACTTC.

This clone has more than one count but fewer than ten. The rearrangement links TRBV11-2 to TRBJ1-1, with D possibly matching TRBD1 (6 bases). This CDR3 comprises 15 residues. Germline loops: CDR1 SGHAT, CDR2 FQNNGV. Trimming took 7 bases from V and 3 from J, leaving 18 bases between them. The CDR3 loop is CASTFAGGEDTEAFF. CDR3 DNA: TGTGCCAGCACCTTCGCGGGGGGCGAGGACACTGAAGCTTTCTTT.